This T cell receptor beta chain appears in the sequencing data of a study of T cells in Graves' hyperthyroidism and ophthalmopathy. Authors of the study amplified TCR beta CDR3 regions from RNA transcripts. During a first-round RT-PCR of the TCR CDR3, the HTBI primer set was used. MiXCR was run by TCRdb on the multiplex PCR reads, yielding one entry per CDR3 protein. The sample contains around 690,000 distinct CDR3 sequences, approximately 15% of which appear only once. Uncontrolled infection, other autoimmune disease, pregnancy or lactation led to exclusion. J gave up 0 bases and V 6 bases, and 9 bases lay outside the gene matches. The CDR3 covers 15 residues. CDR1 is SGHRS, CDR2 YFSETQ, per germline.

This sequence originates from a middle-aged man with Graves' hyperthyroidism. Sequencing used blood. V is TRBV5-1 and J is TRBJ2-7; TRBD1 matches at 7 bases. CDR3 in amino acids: CASTDPGQLSYEQYF. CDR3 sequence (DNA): TGCGCCAGCACTGATCCGGGACAGCTCTCCTACGAGCAGTACTTC.